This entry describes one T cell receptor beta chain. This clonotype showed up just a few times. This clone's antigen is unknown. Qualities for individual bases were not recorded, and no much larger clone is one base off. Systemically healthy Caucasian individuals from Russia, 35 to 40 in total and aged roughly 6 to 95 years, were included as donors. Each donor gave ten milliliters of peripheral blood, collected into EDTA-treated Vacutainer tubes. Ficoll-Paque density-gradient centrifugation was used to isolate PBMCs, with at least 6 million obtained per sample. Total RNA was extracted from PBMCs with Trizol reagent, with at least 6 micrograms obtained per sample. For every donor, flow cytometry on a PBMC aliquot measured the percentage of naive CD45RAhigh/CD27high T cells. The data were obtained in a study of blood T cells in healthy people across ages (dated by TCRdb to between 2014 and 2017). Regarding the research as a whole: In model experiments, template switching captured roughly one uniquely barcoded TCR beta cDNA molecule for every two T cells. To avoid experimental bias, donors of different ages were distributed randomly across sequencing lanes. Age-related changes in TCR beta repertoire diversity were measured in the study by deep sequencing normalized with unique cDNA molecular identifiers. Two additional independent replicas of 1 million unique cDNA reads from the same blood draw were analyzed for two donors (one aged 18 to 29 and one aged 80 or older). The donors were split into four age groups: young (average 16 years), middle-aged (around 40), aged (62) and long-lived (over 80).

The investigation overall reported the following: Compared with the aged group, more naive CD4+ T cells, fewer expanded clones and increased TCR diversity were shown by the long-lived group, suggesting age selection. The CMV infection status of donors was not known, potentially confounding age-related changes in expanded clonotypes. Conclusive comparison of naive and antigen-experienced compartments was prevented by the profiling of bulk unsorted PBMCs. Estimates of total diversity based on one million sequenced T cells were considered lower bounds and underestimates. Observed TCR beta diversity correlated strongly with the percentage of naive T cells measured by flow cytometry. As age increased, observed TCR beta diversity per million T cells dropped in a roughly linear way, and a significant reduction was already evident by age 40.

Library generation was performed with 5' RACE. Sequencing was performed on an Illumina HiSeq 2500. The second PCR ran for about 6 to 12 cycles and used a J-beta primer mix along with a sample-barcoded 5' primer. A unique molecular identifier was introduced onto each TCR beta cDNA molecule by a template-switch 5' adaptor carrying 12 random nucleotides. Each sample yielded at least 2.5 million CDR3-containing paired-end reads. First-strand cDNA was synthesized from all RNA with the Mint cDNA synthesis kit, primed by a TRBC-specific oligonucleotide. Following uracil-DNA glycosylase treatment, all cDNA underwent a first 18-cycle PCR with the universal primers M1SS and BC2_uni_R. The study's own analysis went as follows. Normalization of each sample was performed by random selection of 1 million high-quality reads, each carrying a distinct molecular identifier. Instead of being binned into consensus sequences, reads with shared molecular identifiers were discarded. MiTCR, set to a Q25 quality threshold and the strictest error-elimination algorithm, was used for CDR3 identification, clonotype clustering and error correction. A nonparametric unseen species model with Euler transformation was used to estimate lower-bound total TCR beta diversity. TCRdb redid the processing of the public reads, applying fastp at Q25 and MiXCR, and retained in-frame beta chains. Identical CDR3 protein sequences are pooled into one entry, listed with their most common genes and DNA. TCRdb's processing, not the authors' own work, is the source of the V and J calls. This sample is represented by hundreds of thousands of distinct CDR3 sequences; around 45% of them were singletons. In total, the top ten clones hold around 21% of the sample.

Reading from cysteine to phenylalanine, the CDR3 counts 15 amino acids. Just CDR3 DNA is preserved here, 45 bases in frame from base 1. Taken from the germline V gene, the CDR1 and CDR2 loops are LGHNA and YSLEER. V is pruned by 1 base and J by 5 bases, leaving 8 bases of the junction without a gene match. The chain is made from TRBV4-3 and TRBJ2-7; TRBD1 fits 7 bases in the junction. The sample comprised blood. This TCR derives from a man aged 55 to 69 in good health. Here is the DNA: TGCGCCAGCAGCCAAGCAAGACAGGGAAGCCACGAGCAGTACTTC. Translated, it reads CASSQARQGSHEQYF.